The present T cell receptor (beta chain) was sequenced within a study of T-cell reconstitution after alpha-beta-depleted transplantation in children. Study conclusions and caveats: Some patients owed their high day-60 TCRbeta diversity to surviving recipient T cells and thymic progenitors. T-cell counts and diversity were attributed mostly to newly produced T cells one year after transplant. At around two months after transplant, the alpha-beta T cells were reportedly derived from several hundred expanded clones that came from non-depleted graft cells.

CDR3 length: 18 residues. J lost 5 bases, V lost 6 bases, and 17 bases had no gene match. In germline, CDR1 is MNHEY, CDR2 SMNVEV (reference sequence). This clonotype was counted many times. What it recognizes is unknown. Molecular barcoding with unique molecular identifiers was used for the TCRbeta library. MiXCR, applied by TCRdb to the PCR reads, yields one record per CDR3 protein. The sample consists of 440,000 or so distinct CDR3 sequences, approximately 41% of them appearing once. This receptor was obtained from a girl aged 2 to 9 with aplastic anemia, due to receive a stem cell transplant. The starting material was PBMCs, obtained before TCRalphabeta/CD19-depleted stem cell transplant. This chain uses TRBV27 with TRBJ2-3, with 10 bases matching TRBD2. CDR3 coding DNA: TGTGCCAGCAGACCTTTGGGGCTAGCGGGAGACCGTAGAGATACGCAGTATTTT. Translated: CASRPLGLAGDRRDTQYF.